This T cell receptor beta chain was sequenced in a study of cytomegalovirus exposure and HLA in healthy donors. Study-level results: The records held CMV serostatus as the only immune exposure information. Rates of TCR association differed by HLA locus in a later analysis, with DRB1 highest and HLA-C lowest.

The PCR employed 60 Vbeta primers together with 13 Jbeta primers. TCRdb's table, derived via immunoSEQ multiplex PCR, lists solely in-frame clones and lacks some. The sample holds 110,000 or so clones, roughly 72% seen once. The ends lost 2 bases at V and 3 bases at J; junction bases unmatched: 5. The CDR3 has 15 amino acids. CDR1 is SGDLS and CDR2 is YYNGEE in the germline V gene. A remark on this clone: The antigen is unknown.

Sequenced material: PBMCs. The V call is TRBV9, the J call TRBJ2-3, with 8 bases matching TRBD2. The source is a woman in her 50s in good health and CMV-seropositive. In nucleotides, the CDR3 is TGTGCCAGCAGCGTTTCCGCTAGCGGGACAGATACGCAGTATTTT. Its protein is CASSVSASGTDTQYF.